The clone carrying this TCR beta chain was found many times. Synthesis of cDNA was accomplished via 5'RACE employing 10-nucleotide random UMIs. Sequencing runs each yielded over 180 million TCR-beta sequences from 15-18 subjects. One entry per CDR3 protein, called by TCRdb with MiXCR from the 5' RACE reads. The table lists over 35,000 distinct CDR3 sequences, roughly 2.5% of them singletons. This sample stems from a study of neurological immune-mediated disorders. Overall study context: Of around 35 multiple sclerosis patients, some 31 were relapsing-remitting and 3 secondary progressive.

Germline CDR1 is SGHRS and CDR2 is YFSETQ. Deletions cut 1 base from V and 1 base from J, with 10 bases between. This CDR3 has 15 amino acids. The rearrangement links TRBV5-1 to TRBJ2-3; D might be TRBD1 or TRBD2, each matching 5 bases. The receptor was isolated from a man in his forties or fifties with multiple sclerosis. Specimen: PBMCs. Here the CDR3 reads CASSLWQGGTDTQYF. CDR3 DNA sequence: TGCGCCAGCAGCTTGTGGCAGGGAGGCACAGATACGCAGTATTTT.